Below, one T cell receptor beta chain is given with its context. The data were taken from a study of Graves' ophthalmopathy and Graves' hyperthyroidism. The CDR3 runs 17 residues. Looked up from germline, CDR1 is MGHRA and CDR2 is YSYEKL. The J segment lost 11 bases and the V segment lost 1 base, leaving 18 bases of the junction unmatched. Ages of hyperthyroidism patients ran from 18 to 65, and their diagnoses were new, under 2 months' duration. As diagnostic evidence, clinical symptoms, serum thyroxine, TRAb, thyroid ultrasound and orbital computed tomography were relied upon. TCR beta CDR3 regions were amplified from RNA transcripts. Investigators did first-round RT-PCR with HTBI primers, then second-round multiplex PCR. Via MiXCR, TCRdb re-called the multiplex PCR reads, giving one row per CDR3 protein. The sample lists 620,000 or so distinct CDR3 sequences, about a fifth occurring once.

The sequence was obtained from a young woman with stable Graves' hyperthyroidism. Some clones in this sample may be carry-over from other donors' samples. The sample was peripheral blood. This sequence joins TRBV4-1 and TRBJ1-1, with 8 positions matching TRBD1. CDR3 amino acids: CASSQGVARGQVIGAFF. CDR3 DNA: TGCGCCAGCAGCCAAGGGGTAGCCCGGGGACAGGTTATTGGCGCTTTCTTT.